These 26 T cell receptor beta chains share one sample of origin, sequenced in a study of blood T cell repertoires in COVID-19. Sequencing was performed with immunoSEQ multiplex PCR; in TCRdb, only in-frame clones are kept and a portion is missing. The sample lists 150,000 to 250,000 clones, almost 85% occurring once. Material: peripheral blood. The receptors were sampled from a human donor with acute or convalescent COVID-19. The donor label of this sample is uncertain.

Notes on this clone: The sample contains more than one DNA sequence encoding this CDR3. V is TRBV6-5 and J is TRBJ1-1, with unresolved D. CDR3 length equals 14 residues. Germline V gene sequence: CDR1 MNHEY, CDR2 SVGAGI. Trimming pared 2 bases from V and 0 bases from J, leaving 7 bases between. This chain's CDR3 is CASSYGGMNTEAFF. CDR3 nucleotides: TGTGCCAGCAGTTACGGCGGTATGAACACTGAAGCTTTCTTT.

The count of this clone is one. This chain connects TRBV11-2 to TRBJ2-1, with a tentative D call TRBD2 (6 bases). The V end was cut by 5 bases, the J end by 8 bases, with 16 bases between. The CDR3 is 14 residues long. CDR1 SGHAT and CDR2 FQNNGV come from the germline V gene. CDR3 bases: TGTGCCAGCAGCGCTACTCGACTAGTTCATGAGCAGTTCTTC. Translating gives CASSATRLVHEQFF.

The chain uses TRBV7-9 and TRBJ2-2, with 7 bases aligning to TRBD2. Germline V lookup: CDR1 SEHNR, CDR2 FQNEAQ (reference sequence). The CDR3 length is 14 residues. V dropped 3 bases and J dropped 9; count of bases not matched to a gene: 7. CDR3 residues: CASSLSGGRRELFF. The CDR3 bases are TGTGCCAGCAGCTTGTCGGGCGGGAGAAGGGAGCTGTTTTTT. The full variable domain, with the rest looked up from reference TRBV7-9 and TRBJ2-2, is DTGVSQNPRHKITKRGQNVTFRCDPISEHNRLYWYRQTLGQGPEFLTYFQNEAQLEKSRLLSDRFSAERPKGSFSTLEIQRTEQGDSAMYLCASSLSGGRRELFFGEGSRLTVL.

To note about this clone: The same CDR3 arises from other DNA sequences in this sample as well. The chain has TRBV7-8 and TRBJ1-1, with 8 bases identical to TRBD1. J lost 5 bases, V lost 5 bases, and 4 bases had no gene match. This CDR3 is built from 13 residues. The germline V gene encodes CDR1 SGHVS and CDR2 FQNEAQ. CDR3 region: CASSLTGGTEAFF. The CDR3 DNA is TGTGCCAGCAGCCTCACAGGGGGGACTGAAGCTTTCTTT.

The chain employs TRBV7-2 and TRBJ2-5; possible D gene TRBD2, 6 bases. This CDR3 contains 13 residues. Looked up from germline, CDR1 is SGHTA and CDR2 is FQGNSA. V was clipped by 5 bases and J by 2 bases, with 9 bases between them. The CDR3 region has the DNA TGTGCCAGCAGCGCGGGACGTCAAGAGACCCAGTACTTC. It codes for CASSAGRQETQYF.

This chain uses TRBV5-1 with TRBJ2-1, with 8 positions matching TRBD2. This CDR3 has 17 amino acids. Germline V gene sequence: CDR1 SGHRS, CDR2 YFSETQ. The J segment lost 7 bases and the V segment lost 0 bases, leaving 12 bases of the junction unmatched. CDR3 residues: CASSLGAAGAWGNEQFF. The CDR3, as DNA: TGCGCCAGCAGCTTGGGGGCAGCGGGAGCTTGGGGAAATGAGCAGTTCTTC.

This chain uses TRBV5-8 with TRBJ1-2; TRBD1 matches at 11 bases. The germline gives CDR1 SGHTS, CDR2 YDEGEE. Losses at the gene ends were 0 bases for V and 3 bases for J; bases not matched to a gene: 1. The CDR3 length is 15 residues. The CDR3, as DNA: TGTGCCAGCAGCTTGGGGACAGGGGGCTACTATGGCTACACCTTC. Residues: CASSLGTGGYYGYTF. Variable domain in full (rest from reference TRBV5-8 and TRBJ1-2): EAGVTQSPTHLIKTRGQQATLRCSPISGHTSVYWYQQALGLGLQFLLWYDEGEERNRGNFPPRFSGRQFPNYSSELNVNALELEDSALYLCASSLGTGGYYGYTFGSGTRLTVV.

This clone was counted a single time. The chain is built from TRBV3-1 (or the pseudogene TRBV3-2) and TRBJ2-1; 10 positions match TRBD1. The V segment lost 5 bases and the J segment 10 bases; nucleotides outside the gene matches: 11. This CDR3 region has 15 residues. Germline lookup yields CDR1 LGHDT and CDR2 YNNKEL (reference sequence). CDR3 DNA: TGTGCCAGCAGCGACCGGGACAGGGGCCCGATCGAGCAGTTCTTC. It yields the protein CASSDRDRGPIEQFF.

The V and J genes are TRBV30 and TRBJ2-3; TRBD2 agrees at 7 bases. The CDR3 consists of 16 residues. Per the germline V gene, CDR1 is GTSNPN and CDR2 is SVGIG (reference sequence). Trimming took 2 bases from V and 6 from J; bases not matched to a gene: 14. In DNA, the CDR3 is TGTGCCTGGAGTACCGGACTAGTCAGTCTTGTTGATACGCAGTATTTT. Protein sequence: CAWSTGLVSLVDTQYF.

The rearrangement uses TRBV18 and TRBJ1-5; D unclear. V was trimmed by 0 bases and J by 2 bases, leaving 8 bases between them. There are 15 residues in the CDR3. Germline CDR1 and CDR2: KGHSH and LQKENI. CDR3 bases: TGTGCCAGCTCACCACCGGGAGGGCGCAATCAGCCCCAGCATTTT. It encodes CASSPPGGRNQPQHF.

The chain couples TRBV11-3 to TRBJ2-7, with D perhaps TRBD2 (6 bases). The germline V gene encodes CDR1 SGHNT and CDR2 YENEEA. The CDR3 spans 15 residues. V dropped 1 base and J dropped 4 bases, with 14 bases sitting between them. The CDR3 is CASSLARGKGYEQYF. The DNA for the CDR3 is TGTGCCAGCAGCTTAGCTCGCGGGAAGGGGTACGAGCAGTACTTC. Full variable domain (rest looked up from reference TRBV11-3 and TRBJ2-7): EAGVVQSPRYKIIEKKQPVAFWCNPISGHNTLYWYLQNLGQGPELLIRYENEEAVDDSQLPKDRFSAERLKGVDSTLKIQPAELGDSAVYLCASSLARGKGYEQYFGPGTRLTVT.

This clone appeared once. V gene TRBV7-9 combines with J gene TRBJ1-2; D is possibly TRBD1 (6 bases). The V end lost 5 bases, the J end lost 8 bases, and 12 bases lay between the germline ends. Germline CDR1 and CDR2: SEHNR and FQNEAQ (reference sequence). The CDR3 sequence is 12 residues long. As DNA, the CDR3 is TGTGCCAGCAGCAGCCGACAGGCGGGCTACACCTTC. Translating it yields CASSSRQAGYTF.

In this sample, this clone turned up a few times. This chain joins TRBV2 and TRBJ2-5; tentatively, D is TRBD1 (5 bases). In germline, CDR1 is SNHLY, CDR2 FYNNEI. The CDR3 has 14 residues. Trimming took off 4 bases at V and 4 bases at J, with 13 bases between the two ends. The CDR3 loop reads CASSVGVTTETQYF. DNA for the CDR3: TGTGCCAGCAGTGTAGGGGTGACAACAGAGACCCAGTACTTC.

This chain joins TRBV5-1 and TRBJ1-2; 10 bases are a match to TRBD1. The CDR3 spans 14 residues. V lost 4 bases, J lost 3 bases, and 3 bases stayed unmatched. Germline V CDR1 and CDR2: SGHRS, YFSETQ. In nucleotides, the CDR3 is TGCGCCAGCAGCCGACAGGGGGCGGACTATGGCTACACCTTC. As protein: CASSRQGADYGYTF.

The chain recombines TRBV3-1 (or the pseudogene TRBV3-2) with TRBJ1-1, with D possibly matching TRBD1 (5 bases). Trimming took 3 bases from V and 4 from J, leaving 12 bases between them. The CDR3 consists of 14 residues. CDR1 LGHDT and CDR2 YNNKEL come from the germline V gene (reference sequence). The CDR3 DNA reads as TGTGCCAGCAGCCAGGCAGGCGGGGCCACTGAAGCTTTCTTT. It encodes CASSQAGGATEAFF.

The gene calls are TRBV3-1 (or the pseudogene TRBV3-2) and TRBJ2-2; 8 nucleotides agree with TRBD2. The V gene's germline CDR1 is LGHDT and CDR2 YNNKEL (reference sequence). This CDR3 is 16 amino acids long. The ends lost 6 bases at V and 5 bases at J; junction bases unmatched: 11. The CDR3 DNA sequence: TGTGCCAGCAGGGTTGGGGGCGCGGGAGGAACCGGGGAGCTGTTTTTT. As protein: CASRVGGAGGTGELFF.

The CDR3 nucleotides are TGTGCCAGCAGTTTGCGGACAGGGGATTTTTCTTCACCCCTCCACTTT. Translation gives CASSLRTGDFSSPLHF. The chain employs TRBV27 and TRBJ1-6, with 9 bases that match TRBD1. The CDR3 runs to 16 residues. Trimming removed 3 bases from V and 9 bases from J; junction bases left unmatched: 9. Germline-derived CDR1 and CDR2 are MNHEY and SMNVEV (reference sequence).

V is TRBV29-1 and J is TRBJ2-1, with 7 nucleotides matching TRBD1. This CDR3 has 14 amino acids. V shed 4 bases, J shed 0 bases, and the junction held 3 bases outside the gene matches. Looked up from germline, CDR1 is SQVTM and CDR2 is ANQGSEA. The CDR3 sequence is CSVANRGSYNEQFF. The CDR3 DNA reads TGCAGCGTTGCGAACAGGGGCTCCTACAATGAGCAGTTCTTC.

CDR3: CASSKIGTGGKYEQYF. CDR3 coding DNA: TGTGCCAGCAGCAAGATCGGGACAGGGGGTAAATACGAGCAGTACTTC. This rearrangement joins TRBV5-6 to TRBJ2-7, with 11 bases matching TRBD1. Germline V lookup: CDR1 SGHDT, CDR2 YYEEEE. The CDR3 runs to 16 residues. J lost 4 bases, V lost 4 bases, and 10 bases had no gene match.

This chain links TRBV27 with TRBJ1-2; D is uncertain. Germline V gene data show CDR1 as MNHEY and CDR2 as SMNVEV (reference sequence). The length of the CDR3 is 15 residues. Trimming removed 4 bases from V and 2 bases from J, with 14 bases in between. The CDR3: CASSSAPGKNYGYTF. The CDR3 coding sequence is TGTGCCAGCAGTTCGGCCCCAGGAAAAAACTATGGCTACACCTTC.

The chain employs TRBV29-1 and TRBJ1-2, with D perhaps matching TRBD1 (6 bases). CDR1 and CDR2 from the germline V gene are SQVTM and ANQGSEA. V was cut by 6 bases and J by 4 bases, with 9 bases left in between. The CDR3 extends over 11 amino acids. CDR3 coding DNA: TGCAGCGTCAGACAGGTCTATGGCTACACCTTC. It codes for CSVRQVYGYTF.

This clone showed up just a few times. The chain carries TRBV14 and TRBJ2-7; D call uncertain. Germline V gene data show CDR1 as SGHDN and CDR2 as FVKESK. The CDR3 is 10 amino acids. Trimming left V 1 base short and J 8 bases short, with 3 bases between. CDR3 in amino acids: CASSQVKQYF. The DNA for the CDR3 is TGTGCCAGCAGCCAAGTTAAGCAGTACTTC. Together with reference TRBV14 and TRBJ2-7, the CDR3 gives the full variable domain: EAGVTQFPSHSVIEKGQTVTLRCDPISGHDNLYWYRRVMGKEIKFLLHFVKESKQDESGMPNNRFLAERTGGTYSTLKVQPAELEDSGVYFCASSQVKQYFGPGTRLTVT.

The chain joins TRBV6-5 to TRBJ1-3; the D is unclear. CDR3 length equals 12 residues. Germline V gives CDR1 MNHEY, CDR2 SVGAGI. V was shortened by 4 bases and J by 3 bases, with 4 bases between the two germline ends. CDR3 nucleotide sequence: TGTGCCAGCAGTTCTGTTGGAAACACCATATATTTT. Protein product: CASSSVGNTIYF.

This chain links TRBV10-3 with TRBJ2-7; TRBD2 matches 8 bases. Germline trimming cut 4 bases from V and 5 bases from J; bases unmatched to any gene: 7. The CDR3 covers 14 residues. Germline lookup yields CDR1 ENHRY and CDR2 SYGVKD. The CDR3 DNA follows: TGTGCCATCAGTGTCCGGGGGGGGGACGACGAGCAGTACTTC. It specifies CAISVRGGDDEQYF.

A remark on this clone: The sample holds other DNA sequences that translate to the same CDR3. This chain connects TRBV12-3 or TRBV12-4 to TRBJ1-1; TRBD1 might be the D (6 bases). The CDR3 is 13 amino acids. V was pared by 1 base and J by 5 bases, with 8 bases between. CDR3 residues: CASSLGGPTEAFF. The CDR3 bases are TGTGCCAGCAGTTTAGGGGGGCCGACTGAAGCTTTCTTT.

This sequence joins TRBV4-1 and TRBJ2-5; TRBD2 matches 16 bases. Unmatched junction bases numbered 10, after V lost 4 bases and J lost 5 bases. Germline V gene data show CDR1 as MGHRA and CDR2 as YSYEKL. The CDR3 has 18 amino acids. CDR3 amino acids: CASSPLGLAGGARETQYF. In nucleotides, the CDR3 is TGCGCCAGCAGCCCCTTGGGACTAGCGGGAGGGGCGAGGGAGACCCAGTACTTC.